This is a list of T cell receptor beta chains from one sample in a study of cytomegalovirus exposure and HLA in healthy donors. Produced via immunoSEQ multiplex PCR; TCRdb's table is partial and in-frame only. The table lists approximately 80,000 clones. The material sequenced was PBMCs. The origin of the receptors is a woman aged 30 to 39 in good health and CMV-seronegative. CDR3s include the opening cysteine and the closing phenylalanine or tryptophan. A D gene is named only where the DNA matches it firmly.

TRBJ2-3 NA TRBV18 TGTGCCAGCTCACCTAATCTACGGAGGGATACGCAGTATTTT CASSPNLRRDTQYF
TRBJ2-1 TRBD2 TRBV6-5 TGTGCCAGCAGTTCCCTCGCGGCGGGAGAGATCAATGAGCAGTTCTTC CASSSLAAGEINEQFF
TRBJ2-1 NA TRBV5-1 TGCGCCAGCAGCTTGAACCCGAGCTCCTACAATGAGCAGTTCTTC CASSLNPSSYNEQFF
TRBJ2-1 NA TRBV5-1 TGCGCCAGCAGCTTGGAAGGAAACTATTTTAAAGAGCAGTTCTTC CASSLEGNYFKEQFF
TRBJ1-5 NA TRBV18 TGTGCCAGCTCACCGGGGCAGGGGCGCGATCAGCCCCAGCATTTT CASSPGQGRDQPQHF
TRBJ2-5 TRBD2 TRBV7-6 TGTGCCAGCAGCTTTACCTCTAGCGGGCAAGAGACCCAGTACTTC CASSFTSSGQETQYF
TRBJ1-5 NA TRBV6-1 TGTGCCAGCCAAGACAGGTCCCTCAATCAGCCCCAGCATTTT CASQDRSLNQPQHF
TRBJ1-6 TRBD1 TRBV15 TGTGCCACCAGCAGTGGGACAGGTGATAATTCACCCCTCCACTTT CATSSGTGDNSPLHF
TRBJ2-2 NA TRBV6-1 TGTGCCAGCAGCCCCCGCGCCACCGGGGAGCTGTTTTTT CASSPRATGELFF
TRBJ2-7 TRBD1 TRBV29-1 TGCAGCGTTAGCGCTTGGGGACAGGTCTCCTACGAGCAGTACTTC CSVSAWGQVSYEQYF
TRBJ2-5 NA TRBV5-1 TGCGCCAGCAGCTTGGGCAGCAGGGAGACCCAGTACTTC CASSLGSRETQYF
TRBJ2-1 TRBD1 TRBV29-1 TGCAGCGTGGATACAGGGGACAATGAGCAGTTCTTC CSVDTGDNEQFF
TRBJ2-1 NA TRBV30 TGTGCCTGGACTGGGGTGGGGGCGAACTCCGACAATGAGCAGTTCTTC CAWTGVGANSDNEQFF
TRBJ2-1 TRBD2 TRBV9 TGTGCCAGATGTCACGGCGGGAGGCCCTCCTACAATGAGCAGTTCTTC CARCHGGRPSYNEQFF
TRBJ2-1 NA TRBV19 TGTGCCAGTAGTAGGTACAGGGACACCGACAATGAGCAGTTCTTC CASSRYRDTDNEQFF
TRBJ2-2 TRBD1 TRBV5-4 TGTGCCAGCAGCTTGGGACAGGGTAACACCGGGGAGCTGTTTTTT CASSLGQGNTGELFF
TRBJ2-7 TRBD2 TRBV5-8 TGTGCCAGCAGTCCTGGGGTAGCGGGAGCCGAGTACTTC CASSPGVAGAEYF
TRBJ2-3 NA TRBV18 TGTGCCAGCTCACCAATTTCGGATACGCAGTATTTT CASSPISDTQYF
TRBJ2-7 TRBD2 TRBV14 TGTGCCAGCAGCCCGGGGGGAAACGGGGAGCAGTACTTC CASSPGGNGEQYF
TRBJ2-1 TRBD2 TRBV7-9 TGTGCCAGCAGCTACCCTCTGACTAGCGGGGCGAATAATGAGCAGTTCTTC CASSYPLTSGANNEQFF
TRBJ1-4 NA TRBV6-1 TGTGCCAGCAGTGGAGACCCAACAGGGATCTCAACTAATGAAAAACTGTTTTTT CASSGDPTGISTNEKLFF
TRBJ2-7 NA TRBV10-3 TGTGCCATCAGTGACTTGAAATCGCGCGAGCAGTACTTC CAISDLKSREQYF